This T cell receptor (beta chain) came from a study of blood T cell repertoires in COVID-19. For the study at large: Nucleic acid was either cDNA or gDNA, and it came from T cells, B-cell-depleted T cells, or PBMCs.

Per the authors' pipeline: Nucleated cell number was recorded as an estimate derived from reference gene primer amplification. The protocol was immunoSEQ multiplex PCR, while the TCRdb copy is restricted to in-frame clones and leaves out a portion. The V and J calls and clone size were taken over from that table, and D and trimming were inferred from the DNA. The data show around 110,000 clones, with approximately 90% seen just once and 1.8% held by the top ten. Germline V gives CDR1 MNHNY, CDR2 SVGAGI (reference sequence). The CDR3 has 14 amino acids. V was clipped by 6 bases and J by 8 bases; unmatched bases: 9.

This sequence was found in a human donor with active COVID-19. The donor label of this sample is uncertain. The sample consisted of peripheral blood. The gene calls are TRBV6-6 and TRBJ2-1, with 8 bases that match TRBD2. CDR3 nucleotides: TGTGCCAGCAGCTCCGGGGGGGCTCAGGATGAGCAGTTCTTC. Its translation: CASSSGGAQDEQFF.